The T cell receptor (beta chain) under discussion was sequenced for a study of blood T cell repertoires in COVID-19. Study information: PBMCs, B-cell-depleted T cells, or T cells were the source of the cDNA or gDNA that made up the material.

In the authors' methods: Counts of nucleated cells, estimated from reference gene primer amplification, were obtained. Method: immunoSEQ multiplex PCR; TCRdb's copy keeps in-frame clones and lacks some. V, J and clone size are taken as reported in that table, and D and trimming were inferred from the DNA itself. The sample holds about 230,000 clones, over 70% seen once. V was trimmed by 5 bases and J by 4 bases, leaving 11 bases between them. Germline CDR1 and CDR2: MNHEY and SVGEGT. The CDR3 contains 13 residues. The source material was peripheral blood. This TCR was sampled from a woman aged 80 or over with acute or convalescent COVID-19. The V and J genes are TRBV6-2 or TRBV6-3 and TRBJ1-1; perhaps TRBD1 as D (6 bases). CDR3 loop: CASSPLGGTEAFF. Here the CDR3 DNA reads TGTGCCAGCAGTCCCCTAGGGGGCACTGAAGCTTTCTTT.